Listed here are 22 T cell receptor beta chains from one sample, sequenced in a study of cytotoxic CD8 clonotypes in ibrutinib-treated CLL. Sequenced by immunoSEQ multiplex PCR; TCRdb stores in-frame clones only, minus some. The sample includes about 89,000 clones, about 78% of them seen just once. The source material was PBMCs, sampled after 12 months of ibrutinib treatment. These receptors were collected from a human donor with chronic lymphocytic leukemia.

The chain's CDR3 is CSVDRQGGSGYTF. In DNA form, the CDR3 reads TGCAGCGTTGATCGTCAGGGGGGAAGTGGCTACACCTTC. The rearrangement links TRBV29-1 to TRBJ1-2; 7 positions match TRBD1. The CDR3 is 13 residues long. With V trimmed by 3 bases and J by 7 bases, 8 bases remained unmatched. Germline CDR1 and CDR2: SQVTM and ANQGSEA.

This chain uses TRBV11-3 with TRBJ1-1; the D gene is possibly TRBD1 (5 bases). This CDR3 comprises 15 residues. With 3 bases removed from V and 6 bases from J, the gap between germline ends came to 17 bases. The germline gives CDR1 SGHNT, CDR2 YENEEA. The CDR3 sequence: CASSLRGLPSAEAFF. DNA of the CDR3: TGTGCCAGCAGCTTGAGGGGCCTACCTAGCGCTGAAGCTTTCTTT. The whole variable domain, remainder taken from reference TRBV11-3 and TRBJ1-1, is EAGVVQSPRYKIIEKKQPVAFWCNPISGHNTLYWYLQNLGQGPELLIRYENEEAVDDSQLPKDRFSAERLKGVDSTLKIQPAELGDSAVYLCASSLRGLPSAEAFFGQGTRLTVV.

The chain combines TRBV5-6 with TRBJ2-1; D may be TRBD1 (6 bases). The CDR3 sequence is 15 residues long. The V and J ends lost 6 bases and 4 bases respectively, with 17 bases between them. Per germline, CDR1 SGHDT and CDR2 YYEEEE. The CDR3 loop reads CASTPPAGVYNEQFF. The CDR3 DNA is TGTGCCAGCACCCCTCCAGCAGGGGTATACAATGAGCAGTTCTTC.

This chain uses TRBV30 with TRBJ1-3; 7 bases are shared with TRBD1. Germline CDR1 is GTSNPN and CDR2 is SVGIG (reference sequence). This CDR3 has 14 residues. V trimming: 3 bases; J trimming: 3 bases; junction bases outside the gene matches: 5. The CDR3 DNA sequence: TGTGCCTGGAGCCCAGGGGGAAATGGAAACACCATATATTTT. This translates into CAWSPGGNGNTIYF.

The chain is built from TRBV29-1 and TRBJ1-5; 10 nucleotides line up with TRBD1. After removal of 6 bases from V and 6 bases from J, the junction contained 8 bases not matched to a gene. The germline V gene encodes CDR1 SQVTM and CDR2 ANQGSEA. CDR3 size: 14 residues. The CDR3 bases are TGCAGCGTCGCGGGACAGGGGAACAGTCAGCCCCAGCATTTT. Translating it yields CSVAGQGNSQPQHF.

This clone has more than one count but fewer than ten. The CDR3 DNA follows: TGTGCCAGCAGCTCCCAAACCCAGGGTATGGCTGAAGCTTTCTTT. This encodes CASSSQTQGMAEAFF. V and J are TRBV7-2 and TRBJ1-1; perhaps TRBD1 as D (5 bases). Trimming shortened V by 4 bases and J by 6 bases, and 18 bases separated the two germline ends. CDR3 length: 15 residues. CDR1 and CDR2 (germline): SGHTA, FQGNSA. The full variable domain, rest sourced from reference TRBV7-2 and TRBJ1-1, is GAGVSQSPSNKVTEKGKDVELRCDPISGHTALYWYRQSLGQGLEFLIYFQGNSAPDKSGLPSDRFSAERTGGSVSTLTIQRTQQEDSAVYLCASSSQTQGMAEAFFGQGTRLTVV.

This rearrangement joins TRBV6-1 to TRBJ2-5; 10 bases are a match to TRBD2. Germline lookup yields CDR1 MNHNS and CDR2 SASEGT. CDR3 size: 15 residues. The V and J ends lost 5 bases and 0 bases, in that order; junction bases with no gene match: 3. CDR3 region: CASSRAGGNQETQYF. Written as DNA, the CDR3 is TGTGCCAGCAGTAGAGCGGGGGGGAACCAAGAGACCCAGTACTTC.

J is TRBJ2-5 and V is TRBV7-6; D is perhaps TRBD2 (5 bases). V shed 5 bases and J shed 0 bases, with 13 bases lying between them. The CDR3 consists of 15 residues. Germline CDR1 and CDR2: SGHVS and FNYEAQ. The CDR3 bases are TGTGCCAGCAGCGTTTTTCGGGGAAACCAAGAGACCCAGTACTTC. This encodes CASSVFRGNQETQYF.

The chain employs TRBV30 and TRBJ1-3; D remains ambiguous. In germline, CDR1 is GTSNPN, CDR2 SVGIG (reference sequence). The CDR3 totals 12 residues. Trimming left V 1 base short and J 0 bases short, with 1 base between. The CDR3 loop reads CAWSGSGNTIYF. In DNA, the CDR3 is TGTGCCTGGAGTGGCTCTGGAAACACCATATATTTT.

This chain joins TRBV7-9 and TRBJ1-2; the D gene is possibly TRBD1 (6 bases). V was clipped by 5 bases and J by 1 base, with 20 bases between them. Germline loops: CDR1 SEHNR, CDR2 FQNEAQ (reference sequence). This CDR3 contains 17 residues. CDR3 residues: CASSGPEGGAYNYGYTF. The CDR3 DNA reads as TGTGCCAGCAGCGGCCCAGAAGGGGGAGCTTATAACTATGGCTACACCTTC.

This sequence joins TRBV6-6 and TRBJ2-2, with D uncertain. In germline, CDR1 is MNHNY, CDR2 SVGAGI (reference sequence). Trimming pared 2 bases from V and 6 bases from J, leaving 4 bases between. The CDR3 extends over 12 amino acids. CDR3 amino acids: CASSYLSGELFF. CDR3 nucleotides: TGTGCCAGCAGTTACCTATCCGGGGAGCTGTTTTTT.

This clone was observed a few times. The chain links TRBV4-2 to TRBJ1-3; 7 bases agree with TRBD1. CDR1 and CDR2 (germline): LGHNA, YNFKEQ. J lost 2 bases, V lost 4 bases, and 5 bases had no gene match. The CDR3 is 15 amino acids. The CDR3 loop is CASSPTGEAGNTIYF. DNA for the CDR3: TGTGCCAGCAGCCCAACAGGGGAGGCTGGAAACACCATATATTTT.

The chain is built from TRBV19 and TRBJ2-5; D perhaps matches TRBD1 (6 bases). The CDR3 has 14 amino acids. The germline V and J ends were trimmed by 3 bases and 2 bases, with 10 bases remaining between them. The V gene's germline CDR1 is LNHDA and CDR2 SQIVND (reference sequence). The DNA for the CDR3 is TGTGCCAGTAGTATCCAGGGGCCTCAAGAGACCCAGTACTTC. It yields the protein CASSIQGPQETQYF.

This sequence joins TRBV7-9 and TRBJ1-5; D is undetermined. Germline CDR1 is SEHNR and CDR2 is FQNEAQ (reference sequence). There are 14 residues in the CDR3. V lost 1 base and J 3 bases, leaving 7 bases between the germline ends. DNA of the CDR3: TGTGCCAGCAGCTTAGAAAGGGTCAATCAGCCCCAGCATTTT. Its protein product is CASSLERVNQPQHF.

The chain couples TRBV25-1 to TRBJ1-3; perhaps TRBD1 as D (5 bases). CDR3 length: 16 residues. Trimming left V 3 bases short and J 4 bases short, with 16 bases between. Per the germline V gene, CDR1 is MGHDK and CDR2 is SYGVNS. As DNA, the CDR3 is TGTGCCAGCAGTGAGGGGGGACGTCGGCTAGGAAACACCATATATTTT. It specifies CASSEGGRRLGNTIYF.

The J gene is TRBJ2-1, the V gene TRBV28; D is ambiguous. CDR3 length: 15 amino acids. Germline lookup yields CDR1 MDHEN and CDR2 SYDVKM. Trimming removed 4 bases at V and 2 bases at J, with 12 bases between. CDR3 region: CASSSEITAYNEQFF. As DNA, the CDR3 is TGTGCCAGCAGTTCTGAAATCACAGCCTACAATGAGCAGTTCTTC.

This rearrangement joins TRBV9 to TRBJ1-1, with TRBD1 matching over 7 bases. This CDR3 is 15 amino acids long. With V trimmed by 3 bases and J by 5 bases, 10 bases remained unmatched. Germline loops: CDR1 SGDLS, CDR2 YYNGEE. The chain's CDR3 is CASSGAEGAGTEAFF. The DNA for the CDR3 is TGTGCCAGCAGCGGGGCGGAGGGGGCCGGAACTGAAGCTTTCTTT.

The chain is built from TRBV11-1 and TRBJ2-2, with 9 bases fitting TRBD1. The CDR3 is 16 residues long. Germline-derived CDR1 and CDR2 are SGHAT and FQDESV (reference sequence). V dropped 4 bases and J dropped 5; count of bases not matched to a gene: 8. The CDR3 protein is CASSSGRGQGTGELFF. The DNA of the CDR3 is TGTGCCAGCAGCTCGGGCCGAGGACAGGGGACCGGGGAGCTGTTTTTT.

J is TRBJ1-1 and V is TRBV5-4; TRBD1 is a possible D gene (5 bases). CDR1 SGHNT and CDR2 YYREEE come from the germline V gene (reference sequence). V was clipped by 4 bases and J by 0 bases, with 13 bases between them. This CDR3 is 15 amino acids long. CDR3 protein: CASSTRQNMNTEAFF. CDR3 DNA sequence: TGTGCCAGCAGCACCCGACAGAACATGAACACTGAAGCTTTCTTT.

This clone was counted only a few times. The chain uses TRBV29-1 and TRBJ2-2, with D perhaps matching TRBD2 (6 bases). V was shortened by 1 base and J by 4 bases, with 13 bases between the two germline ends. The germline gives CDR1 SQVTM, CDR2 ANQGSEA. The CDR3 is made up of 15 amino acids. This chain's CDR3 is CSVEGAGIGTGELFF. In DNA, the CDR3 is TGCAGCGTTGAAGGGGCGGGGATTGGCACCGGGGAGCTGTTTTTT.

V and J are TRBV28 and TRBJ2-5; tentative D call: TRBD2 (6 bases). The CDR3 runs 13 residues. Deletions cut 3 bases from V and 5 bases from J, with 10 bases between. CDR1 MDHEN and CDR2 SYDVKM come from the germline V gene. The CDR3 here is CASSFGGVETQYF. CDR3 in DNA: TGTGCCAGCAGTTTCGGCGGGGTCGAGACCCAGTACTTC.

The chain is built from TRBV11-3 and TRBJ1-2, with D possibly being TRBD1 (6 bases). The CDR3 is 15 residues long. From germline, CDR1 is SGHNT and CDR2 YENEEA. V lost 5 bases, J lost 2 bases, and 15 bases lay in between. CDR3 residues: CASSVGGQLNYGYTF. In nucleotides, the CDR3 is TGTGCCAGCAGCGTGGGCGGACAGTTGAACTATGGCTACACCTTC. Filled out from reference TRBV11-3 and TRBJ1-2, the complete variable domain reads EAGVVQSPRYKIIEKKQPVAFWCNPISGHNTLYWYLQNLGQGPELLIRYENEEAVDDSQLPKDRFSAERLKGVDSTLKIQPAELGDSAVYLCASSVGGQLNYGYTFGSGTRLTVV.